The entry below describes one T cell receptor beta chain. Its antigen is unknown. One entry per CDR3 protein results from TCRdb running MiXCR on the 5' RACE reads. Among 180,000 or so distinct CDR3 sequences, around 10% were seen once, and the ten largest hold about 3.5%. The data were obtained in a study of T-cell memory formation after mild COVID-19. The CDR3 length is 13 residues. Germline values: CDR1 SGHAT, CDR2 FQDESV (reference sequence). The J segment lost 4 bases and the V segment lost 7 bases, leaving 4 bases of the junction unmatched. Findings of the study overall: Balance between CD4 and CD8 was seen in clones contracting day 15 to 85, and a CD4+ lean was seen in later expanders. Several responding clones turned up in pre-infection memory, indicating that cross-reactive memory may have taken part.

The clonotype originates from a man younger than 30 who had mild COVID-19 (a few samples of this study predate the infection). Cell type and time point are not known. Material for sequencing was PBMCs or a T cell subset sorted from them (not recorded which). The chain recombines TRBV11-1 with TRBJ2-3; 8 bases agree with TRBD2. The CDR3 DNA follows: TGTGCCAGCACCCTGCGGGGGGCAGATACGCAGTATTTT. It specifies CASTLRGADTQYF.